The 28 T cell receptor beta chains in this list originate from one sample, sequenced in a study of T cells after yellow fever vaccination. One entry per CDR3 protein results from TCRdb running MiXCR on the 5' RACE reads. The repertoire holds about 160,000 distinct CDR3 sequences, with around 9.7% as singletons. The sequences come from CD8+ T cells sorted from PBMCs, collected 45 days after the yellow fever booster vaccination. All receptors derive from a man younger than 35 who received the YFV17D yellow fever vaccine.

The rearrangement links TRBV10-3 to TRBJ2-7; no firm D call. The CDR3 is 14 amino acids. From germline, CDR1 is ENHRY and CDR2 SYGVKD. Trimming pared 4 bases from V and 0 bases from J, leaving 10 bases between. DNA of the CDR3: TGTGCCATCAGTGGCCGGGTCGACTCCTACGAGCAGTACTTC. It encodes CAISGRVDSYEQYF.

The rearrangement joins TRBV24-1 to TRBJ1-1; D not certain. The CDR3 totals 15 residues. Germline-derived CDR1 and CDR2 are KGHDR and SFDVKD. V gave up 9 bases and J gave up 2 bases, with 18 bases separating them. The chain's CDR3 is CATVRRVSRNTEAFF. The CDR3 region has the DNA TGTGCCACCGTAAGAAGGGTCAGTCGTAACACTGAAGCTTTCTTT.

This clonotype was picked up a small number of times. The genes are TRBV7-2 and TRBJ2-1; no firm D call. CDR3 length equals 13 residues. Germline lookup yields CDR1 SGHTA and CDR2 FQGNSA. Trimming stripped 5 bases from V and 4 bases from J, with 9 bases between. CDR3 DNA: TGTGCCAGCAGCCCGCCGGATTACAATGAGCAGTTCTTC. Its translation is CASSPPDYNEQFF.

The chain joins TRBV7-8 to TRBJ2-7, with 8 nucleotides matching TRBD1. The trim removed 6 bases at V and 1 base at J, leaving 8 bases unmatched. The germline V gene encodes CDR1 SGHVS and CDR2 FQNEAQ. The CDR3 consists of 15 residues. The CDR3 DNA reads TGTGCCAGCAGGCAAGACAGGGGACCATCCTACGAGCAGTACTTC. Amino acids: CASRQDRGPSYEQYF.

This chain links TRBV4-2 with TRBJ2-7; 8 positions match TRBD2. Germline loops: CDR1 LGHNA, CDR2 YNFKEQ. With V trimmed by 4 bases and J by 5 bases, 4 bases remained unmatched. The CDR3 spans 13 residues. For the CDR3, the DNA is TGTGCCAGCAGCCTAGGGACTAGTGACGAGCAGTACTTC. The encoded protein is CASSLGTSDEQYF.

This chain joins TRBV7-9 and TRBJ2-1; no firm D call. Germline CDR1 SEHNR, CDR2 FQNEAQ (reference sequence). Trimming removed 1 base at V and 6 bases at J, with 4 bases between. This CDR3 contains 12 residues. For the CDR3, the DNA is TGTGCCAGCAGCTTAGTCCTCAATGAGCAGTTCTTC. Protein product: CASSLVLNEQFF.

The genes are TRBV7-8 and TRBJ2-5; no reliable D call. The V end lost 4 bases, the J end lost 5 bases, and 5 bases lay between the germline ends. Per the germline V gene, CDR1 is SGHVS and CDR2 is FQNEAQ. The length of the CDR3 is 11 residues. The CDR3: CASSSIETQYF. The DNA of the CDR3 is TGTGCCAGCAGCTCGATTGAGACCCAGTACTTC.

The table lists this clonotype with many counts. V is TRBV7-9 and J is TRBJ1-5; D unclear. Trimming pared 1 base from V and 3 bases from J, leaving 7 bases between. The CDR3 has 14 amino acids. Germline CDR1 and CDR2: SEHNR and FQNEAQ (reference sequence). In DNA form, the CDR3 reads TGTGCCAGCAGCTTAGACAGTGACAATCAGCCCCAGCATTTT. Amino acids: CASSLDSDNQPQHF.

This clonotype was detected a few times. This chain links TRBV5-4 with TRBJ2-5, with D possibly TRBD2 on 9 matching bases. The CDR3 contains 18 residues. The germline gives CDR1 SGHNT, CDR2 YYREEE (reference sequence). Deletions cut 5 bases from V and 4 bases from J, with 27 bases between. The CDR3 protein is CASSYDGLALTGGETQYF. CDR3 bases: TGTGCCAGCAGTTACGATGGACTAGCGCTTACAGGGGGAGAGACCCAGTACTTC.

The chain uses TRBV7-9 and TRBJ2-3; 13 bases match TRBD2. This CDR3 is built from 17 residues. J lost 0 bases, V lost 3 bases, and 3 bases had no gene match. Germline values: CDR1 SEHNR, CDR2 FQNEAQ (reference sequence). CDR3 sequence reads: CASSFRLAGGSTDTQYF. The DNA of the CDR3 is TGTGCCAGCAGCTTCCGACTAGCGGGGGGAAGCACAGATACGCAGTATTTT.

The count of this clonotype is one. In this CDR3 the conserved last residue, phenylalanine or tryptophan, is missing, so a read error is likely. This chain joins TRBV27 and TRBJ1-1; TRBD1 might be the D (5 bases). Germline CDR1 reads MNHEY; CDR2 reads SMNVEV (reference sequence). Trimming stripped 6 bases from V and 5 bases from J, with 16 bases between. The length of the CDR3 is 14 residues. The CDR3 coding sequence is TGTGCCAGCAGCCCTGCCGGGGGACTTACTGAAGCTTTCATT. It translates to CASSPAGGLTEAFI.

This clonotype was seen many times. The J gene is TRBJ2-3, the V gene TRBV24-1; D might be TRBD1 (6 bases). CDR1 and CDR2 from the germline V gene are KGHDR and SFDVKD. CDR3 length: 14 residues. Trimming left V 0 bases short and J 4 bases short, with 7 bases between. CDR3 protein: CATSDLQGPDTQYF. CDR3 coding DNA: TGTGCCACCAGTGATTTGCAGGGGCCAGATACGCAGTATTTT.

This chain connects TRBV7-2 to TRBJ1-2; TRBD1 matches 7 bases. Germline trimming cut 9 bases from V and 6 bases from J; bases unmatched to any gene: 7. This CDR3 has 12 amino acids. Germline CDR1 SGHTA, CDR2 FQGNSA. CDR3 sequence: CARFRTGHGYTF. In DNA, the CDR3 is TGTGCCAGATTCCGGACAGGCCATGGCTACACCTTC.

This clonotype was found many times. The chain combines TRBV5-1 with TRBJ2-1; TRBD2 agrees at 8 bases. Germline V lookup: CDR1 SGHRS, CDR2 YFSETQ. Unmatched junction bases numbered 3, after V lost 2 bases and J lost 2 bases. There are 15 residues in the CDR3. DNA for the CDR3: TGCGCCAGCAGCTTACAGCGGGGGACCTACAATGAGCAGTTCTTC. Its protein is CASSLQRGTYNEQFF.

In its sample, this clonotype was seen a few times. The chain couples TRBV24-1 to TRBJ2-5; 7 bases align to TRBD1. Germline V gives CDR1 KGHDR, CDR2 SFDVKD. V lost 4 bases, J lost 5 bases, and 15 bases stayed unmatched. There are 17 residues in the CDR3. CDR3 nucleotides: TGTGCCACCAGTGACGCCAGCACAGGGGTCCCAGGGGAGACCCAGTACTTC. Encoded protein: CATSDASTGVPGETQYF.

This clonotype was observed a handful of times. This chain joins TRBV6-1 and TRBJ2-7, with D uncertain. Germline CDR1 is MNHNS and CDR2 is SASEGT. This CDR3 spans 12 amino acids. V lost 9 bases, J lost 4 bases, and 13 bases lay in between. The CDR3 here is CAREQRQYEQYV. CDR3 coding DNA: TGTGCCAGAGAACAGAGGCAATACGAGCAGTACGTC.

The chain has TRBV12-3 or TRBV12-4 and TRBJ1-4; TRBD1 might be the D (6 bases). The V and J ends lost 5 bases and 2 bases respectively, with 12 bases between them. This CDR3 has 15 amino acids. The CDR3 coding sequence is TGTGCCAGCAGTCCCGAAGGGGGGACTAATGAAAAACTGTTTTTT. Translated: CASSPEGGTNEKLFF.

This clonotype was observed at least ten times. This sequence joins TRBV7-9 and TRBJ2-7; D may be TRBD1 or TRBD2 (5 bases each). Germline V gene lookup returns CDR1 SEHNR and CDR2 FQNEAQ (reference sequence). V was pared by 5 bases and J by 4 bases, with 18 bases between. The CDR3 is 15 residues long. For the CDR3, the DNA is TGTGCCAGCAGCACAACCGGGACGGCACATTACGAGCAGTACGTC. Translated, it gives CASSTTGTAHYEQYV.

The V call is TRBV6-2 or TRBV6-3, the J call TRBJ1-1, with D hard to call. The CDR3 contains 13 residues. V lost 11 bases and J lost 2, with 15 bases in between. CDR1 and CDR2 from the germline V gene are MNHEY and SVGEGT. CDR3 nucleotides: TGTGCCGCACGAGGGCTGCGAAACACTGAAGCTTTCTTT. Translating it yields CAARGLRNTEAFF.

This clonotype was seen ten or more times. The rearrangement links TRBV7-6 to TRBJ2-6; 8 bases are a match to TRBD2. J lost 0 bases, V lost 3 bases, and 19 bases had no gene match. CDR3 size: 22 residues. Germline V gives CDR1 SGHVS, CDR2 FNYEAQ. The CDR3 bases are TGTGCCAGCAGCTTTAGAGGGTTGGCGATAGCGGGACTTTTCTCTGGGGCCAACGTCCTGACTTTC. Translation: CASSFRGLAIAGLFSGANVLTF.

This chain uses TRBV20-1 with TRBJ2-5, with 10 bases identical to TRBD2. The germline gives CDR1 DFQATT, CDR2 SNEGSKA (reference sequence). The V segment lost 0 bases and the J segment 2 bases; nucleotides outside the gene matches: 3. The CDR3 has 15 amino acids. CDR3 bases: TGCAGTGCTAGAGAGAGCGGGGGGGAGCAAGAGACCCAGTACTTC. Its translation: CSARESGGEQETQYF.

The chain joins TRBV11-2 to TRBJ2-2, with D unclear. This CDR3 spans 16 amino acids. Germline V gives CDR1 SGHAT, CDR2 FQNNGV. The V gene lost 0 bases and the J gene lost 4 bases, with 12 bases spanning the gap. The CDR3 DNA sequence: TGTGCCAGCAGCTTAGATCTGGTTCGCGTCACCGGGGAGCTGTTTTTT. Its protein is CASSLDLVRVTGELFF.

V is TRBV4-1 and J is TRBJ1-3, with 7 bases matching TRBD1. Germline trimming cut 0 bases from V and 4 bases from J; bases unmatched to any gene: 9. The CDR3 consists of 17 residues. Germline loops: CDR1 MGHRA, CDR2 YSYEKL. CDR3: CASSQDRGGAMGNTIYF. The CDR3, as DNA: TGCGCCAGCAGCCAAGACAGGGGGGGGGCGATGGGAAACACCATATATTTT.

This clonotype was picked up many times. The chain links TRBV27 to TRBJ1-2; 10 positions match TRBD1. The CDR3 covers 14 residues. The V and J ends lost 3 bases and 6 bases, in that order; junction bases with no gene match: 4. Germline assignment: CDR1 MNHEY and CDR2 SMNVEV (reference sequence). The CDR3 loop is CASSFGDRGHGYTF. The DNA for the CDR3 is TGTGCCAGCAGTTTTGGGGACAGGGGACATGGCTACACCTTC.

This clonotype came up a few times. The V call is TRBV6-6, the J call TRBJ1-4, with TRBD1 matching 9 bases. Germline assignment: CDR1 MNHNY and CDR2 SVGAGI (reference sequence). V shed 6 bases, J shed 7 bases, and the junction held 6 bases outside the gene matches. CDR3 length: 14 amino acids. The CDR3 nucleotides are TGTGCCAGCAGCTGGGACAGGGCGGGTGAAAAACTGTTTTTT. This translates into CASSWDRAGEKLFF.

For the CDR3, the DNA is TGTGCCAGCAGTCCCGGGACAGGGATCGTCCCAAGCACAGATACGCAGTATTTT. Amino acid sequence: CASSPGTGIVPSTDTQYF. The J gene is TRBJ2-3, the V gene TRBV6-5, with TRBD1 matching over 9 bases. V was pared by 5 bases and J by 0 bases, with 12 bases of the junction left unmatched. This CDR3 comprises 18 residues. Germline V lookup: CDR1 MNHEY, CDR2 SVGAGI.

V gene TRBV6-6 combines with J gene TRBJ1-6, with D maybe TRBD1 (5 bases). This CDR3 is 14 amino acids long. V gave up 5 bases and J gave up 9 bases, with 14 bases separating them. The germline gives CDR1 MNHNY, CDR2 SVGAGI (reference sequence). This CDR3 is CASSLQVGGSPLHF. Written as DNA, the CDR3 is TGTGCCAGCAGTCTACAGGTCGGAGGTTCACCCCTCCACTTT.

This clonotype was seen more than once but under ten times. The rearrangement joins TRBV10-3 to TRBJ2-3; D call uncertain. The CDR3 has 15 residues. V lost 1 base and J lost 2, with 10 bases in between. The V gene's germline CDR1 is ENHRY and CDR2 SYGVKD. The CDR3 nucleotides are TGTGCCATCAGTGAGTACATCGCGAACACAGATACGCAGTATTTT. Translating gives CAISEYIANTDTQYF.